This T cell receptor beta chain was observed in a study of shared clonotypes between healthy human individuals. Study as a whole: Donors were a couple of women and three men aged 18 to 49.

For every subset, genomic DNA was evenly distributed across several immunoSEQ plates. Generated by immunoSEQ multiplex PCR, the TCRdb table keeps only in-frame clones and is missing some. The sample yields some 490,000 clones, over 75% seen once. The CDR3 is 14 residues long. CDR1 and CDR2 from the germline V gene are MNHNS and SASEGT. V lost 2 bases and J 5 bases, leaving 12 bases between the germline ends. The sequencing sample was made of PBMCs. The TCR was taken from a woman between 40 and 50 years old in good health. Some clones in this sample may be carry-over from other donors' samples. The rearrangement joins TRBV6-1 to TRBJ2-5; a possible D gene is TRBD2 (6 bases). The chain's CDR3 is CASSEWRGRETQYF. DNA of the CDR3: TGTGCCAGCAGTGAATGGCGGGGAAGGGAGACCCAGTACTTC.